Presented here are 19 T cell receptor beta chains from one specimen sequenced in a study of shared clonotypes between healthy human individuals. Sequencing used immunoSEQ multiplex PCR; TCRdb keeps in-frame clones, though not all of them. The table records under 2,500,000 clones, approximately 94% of them present only once. Input material: naive CD4+ T cells sorted from blood. The subset is: CD45RA+ positively selected. The receptors derive from a man younger than 30 in good health.

V usage is TRBV30 and J usage is TRBJ2-1, with a possible D match to TRBD1 (7 bases). The CDR3 is made up of 13 amino acids. V was shortened by 5 bases and J by 4 bases, with 12 bases between the two germline ends. Germline V lookup: CDR1 GTSNPN, CDR2 SVGIG (reference sequence). The CDR3 region has the DNA TGTGCCTGGGAGACAGGGACTTACAATGAGCAGTTCTTC. Protein: CAWETGTYNEQFF.

The chain links TRBV7-8 to TRBJ2-7; 7 bases match TRBD2. The CDR3 totals 15 residues. Germline CDR1 reads SGHVS; CDR2 reads FQNEAQ. Trimming removed 4 bases from V and 5 bases from J; junction bases left unmatched: 11. The DNA for the CDR3 is TGTGCCAGCAGCTCCACGCTACTAGCGAAAGACGAGCAGTACTTC. Amino acids: CASSSTLLAKDEQYF.

With respect to this clone: Within the sample, other DNA sequences also encode this same CDR3. The V gene is TRBV7-9, the J gene TRBJ2-5; D not certain. The CDR3 sequence is 14 residues long. Trimming took 3 bases from V and 2 from J, leaving 10 bases between them. From germline, CDR1 is SEHNR and CDR2 FQNEAQ (reference sequence). As DNA, the CDR3 is TGTGCCAGCAGCTTCCGCACAGATCAAGAGACCCAGTACTTC. Encoded protein: CASSFRTDQETQYF.

The chain carries TRBV27 and TRBJ1-5; TRBD1 matches 8 bases. CDR1 MNHEY and CDR2 SMNVEV come from the germline V gene (reference sequence). This CDR3 is built from 16 residues. V was pared by 3 bases and J by 6 bases, with 10 bases of the junction left unmatched. The CDR3 bases are TGTGCCAGCAGTTTCAACGACCCAGGGGGCTCTCAGCCCCAGCATTTT. Amino acids: CASSFNDPGGSQPQHF.

Only a few counts were recorded for this clone. The chain carries TRBV5-1 and TRBJ2-7; the D is unclear. Germline V gene sequence: CDR1 SGHRS, CDR2 YFSETQ. Trimming cost V 0 bases and J 3 bases, with 7 bases left between them. The CDR3 has 13 amino acids. The CDR3 region has the DNA TGCGCCAGCAGCTTGGCGGTGGACTACGAGCAGTACTTC. Its protein product is CASSLAVDYEQYF.

This clone was found once. Other DNA sequences in the sample encode the same CDR3. V usage is TRBV10-3 and J usage is TRBJ2-3; tentative D call: TRBD2 (6 bases). Germline V CDR1 and CDR2: ENHRY, SYGVKD. V lost 3 bases and J lost 1, with 8 bases in between. The CDR3 extends over 14 amino acids. The CDR3 region has the DNA TGTGCCATCAGTGACTCTAGCGGCACAGATACGCAGTATTTT. Its protein product is CAISDSSGTDTQYF.

This clone appeared a single time. The rearrangement links TRBV11-2 to TRBJ1-3; possible D gene TRBD1, 5 bases. The CDR3 is made up of 15 amino acids. Per the germline V gene, CDR1 is SGHAT and CDR2 is FQNNGV. V shed 2 bases and J shed 5 bases, with 13 bases lying between them. CDR3 region: CASSLFGDRRNTIYF. DNA of the CDR3: TGTGCCAGCAGCTTATTTGGGGACCGACGAAACACCATATATTTT.

In its sample, this clone was seen a few times. The chain couples TRBV6-6 to TRBJ1-2; D ambiguous. This CDR3 contains 11 residues. Germline assignment: CDR1 MNHNY and CDR2 SVGAGI (reference sequence). The CDR3 DNA follows: TGTACGTCTTGGGAAGGAAATGGCTACACCTTC. Encoded protein: CTSWEGNGYTF.

To note about this clone: This same CDR3 is encoded by further DNA sequences in the sample. This chain joins TRBV6-5 and TRBJ1-6, with 7 bases lining up with TRBD1. The CDR3 is made up of 14 amino acids. V shed 5 bases and J 7 bases; nucleotides not matched to a gene: 5. CDR1 and CDR2 (germline): MNHEY, SVGAGI. Here the CDR3 reads CASSRQGWNSPLHF. CDR3 in DNA: TGTGCCAGCAGTAGACAGGGTTGGAATTCACCCCTCCACTTT.

The chain uses TRBV7-2 and TRBJ2-7; TRBD1 matches 11 bases. Per the germline V gene, CDR1 is SGHTA and CDR2 is FQGNSA. V was clipped by 3 bases and J by 2 bases; unmatched bases: 3. The CDR3 consists of 15 residues. The CDR3, as DNA: TGTGCCAGCAGCTTCATGGGACAGGGGGCCTACGAGCAGTACTTC. Amino acids: CASSFMGQGAYEQYF.

The CDR3 DNA follows: TGTGCCAGCAGCCAAGCCGGGACTAGATCATACGAGCAGTACTTC. Residues: CASSQAGTRSYEQYF. The chain is built from TRBV11-2 and TRBJ2-7; 8 bases are shared with TRBD2. There are 15 residues in the CDR3. V gave up 5 bases and J gave up 4 bases; unmatched junction bases: 10. The germline V gene has CDR1 SGHAT and CDR2 FQNNGV.

The chain joins TRBV6-5 to TRBJ2-3, with D perhaps TRBD1 or TRBD2 (6 bases each). The CDR3 consists of 15 residues. V lost 6 bases and J lost 4, with 17 bases in between. The V gene's germline CDR1 is MNHEY and CDR2 SVGAGI. The CDR3 reads CASRNGGQGADTQYF. CDR3 nucleotides: TGTGCCAGCAGAAATGGGGGGCAAGGGGCAGATACGCAGTATTTT.

This clone was counted once. The chain has TRBV5-6 and TRBJ2-7, with 9 bases identical to TRBD1. Losses at the gene ends were 0 bases for V and 3 bases for J; bases not matched to a gene: 7. The CDR3 is 16 residues long. Germline CDR1 SGHDT, CDR2 YYEEEE. In nucleotides, the CDR3 is TGTGCCAGCAGCTTGGGAGGGACAGGGTCTGGCTACGAGCAGTACTTC. Translating gives CASSLGGTGSGYEQYF.

The V gene is TRBV27, the J gene TRBJ1-5; D possibly corresponds to TRBD1 (6 bases). This CDR3 region has 21 residues. V shed 6 bases and J shed 0 bases, with 30 bases lying between them. The germline V gene has CDR1 MNHEY and CDR2 SMNVEV (reference sequence). CDR3 amino acids: CASSPQGFSGQRSFSNQPQHF. The CDR3 bases are TGTGCCAGCAGCCCCCAGGGTTTTTCAGGACAGAGATCATTTAGCAATCAGCCCCAGCATTTT.

The chain joins TRBV7-2 to TRBJ2-7; D is unresolved. The CDR3 spans 13 residues. Looked up from germline, CDR1 is SGHTA and CDR2 is FQGNSA. The germline V and J ends were trimmed by 1 base and 6 bases, with 10 bases remaining between them. This CDR3 is CASSLGRPSEQYF. The CDR3 DNA reads TGTGCCAGCAGCTTAGGACGGCCCTCCGAGCAGTACTTC.

The chain carries TRBV5-4 and TRBJ2-7; the D gene is possibly TRBD1 (7 bases). Germline V CDR1 and CDR2: SGHNT, YYREEE (reference sequence). V shed 1 base and J shed 2 bases, with 13 bases lying between them. CDR3 length equals 15 residues. The CDR3 DNA reads TGTGCCAGCAGCTTGCCGACAGGGAGGCCCTACGAGCAGTACTTC. Translation: CASSLPTGRPYEQYF.

V is TRBV4-3 and J is TRBJ1-6; tentative D call: TRBD1 (5 bases). This CDR3 is built from 14 residues. Trimming took 4 bases from V and 7 from J, leaving 11 bases between them. The V gene's germline CDR1 is LGHNA and CDR2 YSLEER. Here the CDR3 reads CASSLTPGNSPLHF. CDR3 in DNA: TGCGCCAGCAGCCTAACCCCAGGGAATTCACCCCTCCACTTT.

The chain has TRBV18 and TRBJ1-5, with 8 bases matching TRBD1. Germline V lookup: CDR1 KGHSH, CDR2 LQKENI. This CDR3 is 16 amino acids long. The trim removed 3 bases at V and 0 bases at J, leaving 4 bases unmatched. The CDR3: CASSPGTGPSNQPQHF. DNA of the CDR3: TGTGCCAGCTCACCCGGGACAGGCCCTAGCAATCAGCCCCAGCATTTT.

In regard to this clone: The sample has other DNA sequences that encode this CDR3 too. The CDR3 DNA follows: TGTGCCATCAGTGAGGGGGGAGATGGCTACACCTTC. Its protein is CAISEGGDGYTF. The rearrangement joins TRBV10-3 to TRBJ1-2, with D tentatively TRBD1 (5 bases). The CDR3 has 12 residues. CDR1 is ENHRY, CDR2 SYGVKD, per germline. V dropped 2 bases and J dropped 6 bases, with 7 bases sitting between them.